One sample yielded the 4 T cell receptor beta chains listed below, sequenced in a study of blood T cells in healthy people across ages. Together with a sample-barcoded 5' primer, a J-beta primer mix was included in a second PCR lasting 7 to 11 cycles. TCRdb redid the calling of the 5' RACE reads with MiXCR, one entry per CDR3 protein. This table holds about 800,000 distinct CDR3 sequences, approximately 25% found once. The sample also formed part of further work on T cells of mothers and their children.

The material sequenced was blood. All receptors come from a boy younger than 18 in good health.

This chain links TRBV7-3 with TRBJ2-3, with D tentatively TRBD2 (5 bases). The V end lost 0 bases, the J end lost 3 bases, and 16 bases lay between the germline ends. Germline assignment: CDR1 SGHTA and CDR2 FQGTGA. The CDR3 runs 17 residues. The CDR3 region is CASSLTPPGTLTDTQYF. The CDR3 DNA reads TGTGCCAGCAGCTTAACGCCCCCGGGAACGCTAACAGATACGCAGTATTTT.

This clonotype was detected only a few times. This chain connects TRBV9 to TRBJ2-1; 8 bases are a match to TRBD2. CDR3 length equals 15 residues. CDR1 is SGDLS, CDR2 YYNGEE, per germline. With V trimmed by 0 bases and J by 4 bases, 3 bases remained unmatched. CDR3 residues: CASSVVSGEYNEQFF. The CDR3 DNA follows: TGTGCCAGCAGCGTAGTTAGCGGGGAGTACAATGAGCAGTTCTTC.

This clonotype was seen more than once but under ten times. The chain uses TRBV5-1 and TRBJ2-1; 11 nucleotides align to TRBD2. CDR3 size: 15 residues. The germline CDR1 and CDR2 sequences are SGHRS and YFSETQ. Germline trimming cut 4 bases from V and 4 bases from J; bases unmatched to any gene: 4. The CDR3 protein is CASSSGTSGYNEQFF. In DNA, the CDR3 is TGCGCCAGCAGCAGTGGGACTAGCGGATACAATGAGCAGTTCTTC.

The chain employs TRBV9 and TRBJ1-2, with 12 positions matching TRBD1. The J segment lost 5 bases and the V segment lost 3 bases, leaving 5 bases of the junction unmatched. The germline V gene encodes CDR1 SGDLS and CDR2 YYNGEE. There are 15 residues in the CDR3. CDR3 coding DNA: TGTGCCAGCAGCGCCGGGACAGGGGGCGCGTATGGCTACACCTTC. Translating gives CASSAGTGGAYGYTF.